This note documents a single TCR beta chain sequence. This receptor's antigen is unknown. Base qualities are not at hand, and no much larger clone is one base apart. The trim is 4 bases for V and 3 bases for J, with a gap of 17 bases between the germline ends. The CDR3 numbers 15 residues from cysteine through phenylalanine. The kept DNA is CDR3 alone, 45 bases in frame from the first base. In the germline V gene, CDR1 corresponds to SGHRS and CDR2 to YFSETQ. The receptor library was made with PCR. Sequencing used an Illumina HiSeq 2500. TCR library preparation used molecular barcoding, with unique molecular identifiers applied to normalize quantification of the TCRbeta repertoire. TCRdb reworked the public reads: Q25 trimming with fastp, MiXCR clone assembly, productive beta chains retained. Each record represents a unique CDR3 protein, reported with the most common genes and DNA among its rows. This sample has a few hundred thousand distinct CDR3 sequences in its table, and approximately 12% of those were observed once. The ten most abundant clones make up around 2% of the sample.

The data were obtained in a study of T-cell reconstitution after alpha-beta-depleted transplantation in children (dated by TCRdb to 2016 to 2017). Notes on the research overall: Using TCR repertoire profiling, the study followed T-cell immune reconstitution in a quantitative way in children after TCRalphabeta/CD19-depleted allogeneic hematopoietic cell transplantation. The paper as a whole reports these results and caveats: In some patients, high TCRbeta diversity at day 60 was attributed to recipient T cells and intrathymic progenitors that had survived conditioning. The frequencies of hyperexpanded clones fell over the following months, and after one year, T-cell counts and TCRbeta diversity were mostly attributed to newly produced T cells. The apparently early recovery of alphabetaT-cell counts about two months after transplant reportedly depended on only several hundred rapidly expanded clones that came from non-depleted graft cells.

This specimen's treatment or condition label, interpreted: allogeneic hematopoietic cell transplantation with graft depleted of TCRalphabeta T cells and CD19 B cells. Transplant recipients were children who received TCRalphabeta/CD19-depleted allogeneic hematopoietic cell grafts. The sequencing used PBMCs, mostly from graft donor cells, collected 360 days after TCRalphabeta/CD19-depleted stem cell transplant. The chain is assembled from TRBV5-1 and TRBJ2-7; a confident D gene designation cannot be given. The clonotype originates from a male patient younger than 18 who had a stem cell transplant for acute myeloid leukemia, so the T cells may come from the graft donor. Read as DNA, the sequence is TGCGCCAGCAGCCCGTCTAGGATAGGGTTCTACGAGCAGTACTTC. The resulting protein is CASSPSRIGFYEQYF.